This T cell receptor beta chain was sequenced for a study of CD8+ T cells in alopecia areata. A FACSAria was used to sort CD4+ and CD8+ T cells. These cells came from PBMCs. About this clone itself: The antigen is unknown.

V was clipped by 4 bases and J by 3 bases, with 22 bases between them. The CDR3 sequence is 17 residues long. Germline V gene data show CDR1 as SGHDT and CDR2 as YYEEEE. Whole-study results and caveats: Researchers report lesional scalp, most notably alopecia totalis/universalis, outstripped normal scalp in clonality. Possibly because of HLA-related factors, TCR sharing was less clear across patients than in mice. Scalp sample sequencing also detects resident alphabeta T cells of normal skin.

Following extraction, RNA underwent reverse transcription to cDNA, which served as the sequencing template. This table comes from immunoSEQ multiplex PCR, and its TCRdb copy is limited to in-frame clones, with some not included. This sample has approximately 99,000 clones, with approximately 59% found just once. The chain carries TRBV5-6 and TRBJ1-2; tentatively, D is TRBD1 (6 bases). Specimen: CD8+ T cells sorted from blood. This TCR was recovered from a human donor in good health. CDR3 DNA sequence: TGTGCCAGCAGCCTGGGGCAGGGGATTTTTGTGGACTATGGCTACACCTTC. It yields the protein CASSLGQGIFVDYGYTF.